A single sample is the source of the 32 T cell receptor beta chains below, sequenced in a study of T cells expressing NK-cell markers (dated by TCRdb to about 2020). The library was produced with 5' RACE. The sequencer listed for this sample is Illumina HiSeq 2000. Reads reprocessed by TCRdb are summarized as one entry per CDR3 protein sequence, and DNA is absent. The table kept for this sample lists about 460,000 distinct CDR3 sequences. The ten largest clones represent almost 1.5% of the sample. The specimen sequenced was blood T cells: a sorted CD56 or NKG2C T cell subset, CD4+ or CD8+ T cells, or bulk PBMC T cells (not recorded which). The receptors shown here come from a woman in her forties or fifties in good health. Donor details come from another sample of the same person, matched by shared clones.

This rearrangement joins TRBV12-3 or TRBV12-4 to TRBJ2-1; TCRdb's D gene call, TRBD2, goes unchecked for lack of DNA. This CDR3 has 15 residues. This CDR3 is CASSQLAGARNEQFF.

This chain joins TRBV12-3 or TRBV12-4 and TRBJ2-2; TCRdb returns TRBD2, unconfirmable since there is no DNA. This CDR3 has 14 amino acids. The CDR3 here is CASSRPPGLAALFF.

The rearrangement joins TRBV25-1 to TRBJ2-1. This CDR3 is built from 11 residues. CDR1 is MGHDK, CDR2 SYGVNS, per germline. This CDR3 reads CASRMTWEQFF.

The CDR3 protein is CASGFRQARNTEAFF. The rearrangement links TRBV19 to TRBJ1-1; TCRdb's D gene call, TRBD1, goes unchecked for lack of DNA. This CDR3 comprises 15 residues. Germline V CDR1 and CDR2: LNHDA, SQIVND (reference sequence).

This sequence joins TRBV12-3 or TRBV12-4 and TRBJ2-3; TCRdb designates TRBD2, a call that cannot be tested without DNA. The CDR3 length is 16 residues. The CDR3 spells CASSPKIAGGTDTQYF.

The chain recombines TRBV5-1 with TRBJ2-3. The CDR3 has 15 residues. Germline V lookup: CDR1 SGHRS, CDR2 YFSETQ. CDR3 loop: CASSLVGLATDTQYF. The full variable domain, its missing parts supplied by reference TRBV5-1 and TRBJ2-3, is KAGVTQTPRYLIKTRGQQVTLSCSPISGHRSVSWYQQTPGQGLQFLFEYFSETQRNKGNFPGRFSGRQFSNSRSEMNVSTLELGDSALYLCASSLVGLATDTQYFGPGTRLTVL.

This chain joins TRBV5-1 and TRBJ2-5; there is no DNA to check the TCRdb D call of TRBD2. The CDR3 spans 15 residues. CDR1 and CDR2 from the germline V gene are SGHRS and YFSETQ. The CDR3 region is CASRLAGPYQETQYF.

This chain joins TRBV6-5 and TRBJ2-1; TCRdb gives TRBD1 as the D gene, but with no DNA this cannot be confirmed. The CDR3 runs to 13 residues. CDR1 is MNHEY, CDR2 SVGAGI, per germline. CDR3 protein: CATNGDRSNEQFF.

The rearrangement links TRBV24-1 to TRBJ2-1; TCRdb calls TRBD2, which cannot be checked without DNA. CDR1 is KGHDR, CDR2 SFDVKD, per germline. The CDR3 loop spans 19 amino acids. CDR3 sequence reads: CATADPGTSGSPSYNEQFF.

The rearrangement links TRBV4-1 to TRBJ1-4; TCRdb gives TRBD1 as the D gene, but with no DNA this cannot be confirmed. Per the germline V gene, CDR1 is MGHRA and CDR2 is YSYEKL. The CDR3 is made up of 15 amino acids. The CDR3: CASSHGSGVGEKLFF.

The chain is built from TRBV5-1 and TRBJ2-1; TCRdb gives TRBD1 as the D gene, but with no DNA this cannot be confirmed. The CDR3 has 13 amino acids. Germline V CDR1 and CDR2: SGHRS, YFSETQ. CDR3 region: CASSLVTENEQFF. Based on the CDR3 plus reference TRBV5-1 and TRBJ2-1, the full variable domain is KAGVTQTPRYLIKTRGQQVTLSCSPISGHRSVSWYQQTPGQGLQFLFEYFSETQRNKGNFPGRFSGRQFSNSRSEMNVSTLELGDSALYLCASSLVTENEQFFGPGTRLTVL.

The chain joins TRBV7-9 to TRBJ2-3; TCRdb outputs TRBD1, but without DNA this stays unchecked. The germline V gene encodes CDR1 SEHNR and CDR2 FQNEAQ (reference sequence). The CDR3 is 16 residues long. The CDR3 spells CASSPRKVRSTDTQYF.

This chain uses TRBV5-6 with TRBJ2-5; TCRdb designates TRBD1, a call that cannot be tested without DNA. This CDR3 has 15 amino acids. Germline V gene data show CDR1 as SGHDT and CDR2 as YYEEEE. This chain's CDR3 is CASSRLTGPEETQYF.

The J gene is TRBJ2-2, the V gene TRBV20-1. The germline CDR1 and CDR2 sequences are DFQATT and SNEGSKA (reference sequence). The CDR3 has 14 residues. Here the CDR3 reads CSAKGRIGTGELFF.

The rearrangement joins TRBV11-2 to TRBJ2-1; as DNA is missing, the TRBD1 call by TCRdb cannot be tested. This CDR3 spans 15 amino acids. Germline assignment: CDR1 SGHAT and CDR2 FQNNGV. CDR3 in amino acids: CASTLRGQGMNEQFF.

V usage is TRBV28 and J usage is TRBJ2-4; the D call of TRBD1 rests on TCRdb alone, since no DNA is present to check it. Germline V gene sequence: CDR1 MDHEN, CDR2 SYDVKM. The CDR3 runs 17 residues. CDR3 in amino acids: CASSSLGGALAKNIQYF.

The chain joins TRBV5-1 to TRBJ2-2; TCRdb picks TRBD2, but there is no DNA to check that call. Germline V gives CDR1 SGHRS, CDR2 YFSETQ. The CDR3 spans 14 residues. The CDR3 reads CASSDGRPTGELFF.

This sequence joins TRBV4-1 and TRBJ1-1. The CDR3 extends over 15 amino acids. Germline V gives CDR1 MGHRA, CDR2 YSYEKL. The CDR3 loop is CASSQERRMNTEAFF.

The genes are TRBV12-3 or TRBV12-4 and TRBJ2-3; the D gene TCRdb calls, TRBD2, cannot be checked with no DNA. The CDR3 consists of 16 residues. CDR3 loop: CASSPERPSSTDTQYF.

The chain is built from TRBV7-9 and TRBJ2-1; TCRdb returns TRBD2, unconfirmable since there is no DNA. The CDR3 extends over 15 amino acids. CDR1 SEHNR and CDR2 FQNEAQ come from the germline V gene (reference sequence). This CDR3 reads CASIAGSGKNNEQFF.

The chain couples TRBV5-5 to TRBJ1-1. There are 14 residues in the CDR3. The germline CDR1 and CDR2 sequences are SGHKS and YYEKEE (reference sequence). The CDR3: CASSSFTGNTEAFF.

J is TRBJ1-2 and V is TRBV15. CDR1 is LNHNV, CDR2 YYDKDF, per germline (reference sequence). The CDR3 is made up of 14 amino acids. CDR3 residues: CATSKSGRRYGYTF.

The chain employs TRBV5-1 and TRBJ2-5; TCRdb calls TRBD2, which cannot be checked without DNA. The CDR3 consists of 17 residues. Germline V gives CDR1 SGHRS, CDR2 YFSETQ. The CDR3 loop is CASSALLDRFLQETQYF.

V gene TRBV11-2 combines with J gene TRBJ2-1; there is no DNA to check the TCRdb D call of TRBD1. Germline CDR1 SGHAT, CDR2 FQNNGV. The CDR3 spans 16 residues. This CDR3 reads CASSLLGRTGVYEQFF. The full variable domain, rest sourced from reference TRBV11-2 and TRBJ2-1, is EAGVAQSPRYKIIEKRQSVAFWCNPISGHATLYWYQQILGQGPKLLIQFQNNGVVDDSQLPKDRFSAERLKGVDSTLKIQPAKLEDSAVYLCASSLLGRTGVYEQFFGPGTRLTVL.

The V and J genes are TRBV19 and TRBJ1-2; TCRdb outputs TRBD1, but without DNA this stays unchecked. There are 13 residues in the CDR3. The germline V gene encodes CDR1 LNHDA and CDR2 SQIVND (reference sequence). The CDR3 here is CASSTPTGIGYTF.

The chain joins TRBV5-1 to TRBJ2-5. The CDR3 is 15 amino acids. CDR1 is SGHRS, CDR2 YFSETQ, per germline. The CDR3 spells CASSLAQAVGETQYF.

The chain uses TRBV7-9 and TRBJ1-6. Germline assignment: CDR1 SEHNR and CDR2 FQNEAQ (reference sequence). The CDR3 is 14 residues long. CDR3 sequence reads: CASSLATNNSPLHF. The full variable domain, with the rest looked up from reference TRBV7-9 and TRBJ1-6, is DTGVSQNPRHKITKRGQNVTFRCDPISEHNRLYWYRQTLGQGPEFLTYFQNEAQLEKSRLLSDRFSAERPKGSFSTLEIQRTEQGDSAMYLCASSLATNNSPLHFGNGTRLTVT.

The chain joins TRBV24-1 to TRBJ2-7. The CDR3 is made up of 12 amino acids. The germline gives CDR1 KGHDR, CDR2 SFDVKD. CDR3 residues: CATSRGTSEQYF.

The rearrangement uses TRBV12-3 or TRBV12-4 and TRBJ1-2. This CDR3 contains 14 residues. The CDR3 region is CASSLRPSNYGYTF.

The chain couples TRBV29-1 to TRBJ1-2; TCRdb gives TRBD1 as the D gene, but with no DNA this cannot be confirmed. The CDR3 length is 15 residues. Germline CDR1 is SQVTM and CDR2 is ANQGSEA. The CDR3 loop reads CSVPGSGGQLGGYTF.

The chain uses TRBV12-3 or TRBV12-4 and TRBJ1-1. The CDR3 extends over 12 amino acids. The CDR3: CASSGRNTEAFF.

J is TRBJ1-6 and V is TRBV7-8; TCRdb reports TRBD1, a call that lacks DNA to check it against. Germline CDR1 is SGHVS and CDR2 is FQNEAQ. The CDR3 covers 13 residues. CDR3 region: CASNQGSNSPLHF. Full variable domain (outside the CDR3, taken from reference TRBV7-8 and TRBJ1-6): GAGVSQSPRYKVAKRGQDVALRCDPISGHVSLFWYQQALGQGPEFLTYFQNEAQLDKSGLPSDRFFAERPEGSVSTLKIQRTQQEDSAVYLCASNQGSNSPLHFGNGTRLTVT.